This T cell receptor (beta chain) was sequenced during a study of cytomegalovirus exposure and HLA in healthy donors (dated 2017 in TCRdb). With respect to the entire study: According to an earlier analysis of a few hundred of the donors, 150 million to 200 million T cells yielded some 120 million unique TCR beta sequences and approximately 300 Gb of sequence data. Using immunosequencing, the study profiled T cell repertoires from around 680 subjects and related those repertoires to cytomegalovirus serostatus. Roughly 300 gigabases of sequencing data and tens of millions of unique TCR sequences were included in an early release covering 550 to 800 HLA-typed donors. Genome-wide SNP genotypes for about 65% of the 666 donors were used in a later genetic analysis, which treated that subset as a discovery cohort. Donor age, sex, ethnicity and CMV serostatus were compiled together with the repertoire data. Besides the first cohort of approximately 710 subjects, a separate validation cohort made up of roughly 130 different subjects was used. Because of strong linkage in the cohort, 4 to 6 DR-DQ haplotypes were treated as single units for association and clustering. Of the approximately 400 genotyped donors, approximately 83% fell in the genetic ancestry cluster associated with self-reported Caucasian donors. The study aimed to test whether signatures of past pathogen exposure could be identified by cataloging public T cell receptors. On average, around 200,000 unique TCR beta nucleotide sequences were sequenced per donor among a few hundred genotyped donors of the cohort, with 15% to 20% of those sequences being non-productive. All discovery cohort repertoires had been generated using a single sequencing platform. Typing coverage varied by locus: about 620-630 donors for A, B, C, DRB1 and DQB1; more than 500 for DQA1; over 600 for DPA1; about 450 for DPB1. To decide whether each TCR beta V gene segment behaved as functional or pseudogenic, an earlier analysis of approximately 620 of the donors relied on high-throughput TCR beta sequencing. HLA typing included class I and class II loci at four-digit resolution. To predict cytomegalovirus infection status, the study brought together high-throughput TCR immunosequencing, statistical association of individual TCRs with disease status, and machine learning. Rather than using new phenotypic data, the later analysis identified candidate immune exposures from TCR beta sequences and from how often those sequences occurred across donors. In a later analysis, previously published TCR beta repertoires from some 640 donors were re-analyzed and high-resolution HLA genotyping was added so that TCR occurrence patterns could be studied.

Notes on this clone: Its antigen target is currently unknown.

Broad study findings and their caveats: In the study, approximately 160 TCR beta chains were listed as associated with cytomegalovirus. Sequencing depth was assumed to be roughly uniform across donors in the presence/absence analyses, though that assumption may not hold. An earlier analysis of some 590 of the donors showed that most TCR beta V segments appeared in productive rearrangements either about 90% or about 30% of the time, which broadly matched IMGT annotations. Strong co-occurrence of HLA alleles, especially DR and DQ, made assigning TCR associations to individual alleles difficult. For the cohort, immune exposure information was limited to CMV serostatus. Only TCR beta chains were sequenced in this cohort, and the absence of alpha or paired-chain data limited detectable features. Across donors, most TCR sequences were observed very rarely, whereas some public TCRs were present in many individuals. A later analysis found that TCR association rates varied across HLA loci, with DRB1 alleles showing the most associated TCRs and HLA-C alleles the fewest. Because counts were too low, under 20 rarely observed V segments, including chromosome 9 orphons, were left out of the earlier analysis of a few hundred of the donors. It was suggested by the authors that the approach could potentially be generalized to other disease states and immunological phenotypes. According to a later analysis, most CMV-associated TCR beta chains appeared to be HLA-restricted, and the HLA associations seemed to be driven largely by CMV exposure. In vitro tests confirmed that three of the cytomegalovirus-associated TCR beta chains recognize cytomegalovirus antigens. The 87-base-pair reads could not distinguish some IMGT-functional V segments, including TRBV6-2 and TRBV6-3, so those segments were excluded. A further reported finding was that TCR beta sequences accurately predicted the HLA-A and HLA-B alleles for most subjects in the first cohort. Correlated functional status among segregating V segments might be attributable to linkage disequilibrium, but an unknown experimental factor could not be ruled out. Compared with equally common non-associated chains, HLA-associated TCR beta chains in a later analysis were more clonally expanded and had lower generation probabilities. At a false discovery rate of 0.05, a later analysis linked 16,951 TCR beta sequences to specific HLA alleles. A cluster of highly shared sequence variants was judged likely to be a technical artifact of the sequencing pipeline. A later analysis reported that several top co-occurrence clusters appeared linked to parvovirus B19, influenza, CMV and Epstein-Barr virus. V-gene and J-gene trimming of TCR beta chains was associated with a missense DCLRE1C variant in a later genetic analysis, and the association was replicated in an independent cohort. A later genetic analysis reported fewer N-insertions in productive TCRs among donors in an Asian-associated ancestry cluster than the approximately 700-donor mean. The classifier was reported to diagnose cytomegalovirus status with high specificity and sensitivity in both the original and validation cohorts. Because HLA typing was unavailable for some donors at each locus, only the typed subset was used in association tests.

In total, about 650 healthy bone marrow donors made up the cohort. All cohort members were sampled while nominally healthy, although unrecorded immune exposures were likely present. The donor tested CMV seronegative and was one of the 352 seronegative cohort members. Every donor gave a peripheral blood sample, and the peripheral blood mononuclear cells from that sample were used for TCR beta sequencing. Genomic DNA extraction from the blood cell samples was performed with the Qiagen DNeasy Blood Extraction Kit. The germline V gene (reference sequence) specifies LNHDA as CDR1 and SQIVND as CDR2. Its CDR3 holds 15 amino acids, cysteine through phenylalanine. Here the CDR3 DNA is all that survives: 45 bases in frame from base 1. V and J lose 7 bases and 0 bases, and a span of 14 bases separates them. The library was prepared using the immunoSEQ multiplex PCR assay. For the multiplex PCR, a mixture combining 60 forward primers for TCR Vbeta segments and 13 reverse primers for TCR Jbeta segments was used. A multiplex PCR assay on genomic DNA amplified the CDR3 region of rearranged TCR beta genes. Amplified TCR beta libraries were sequenced as 87-base-pair reads on the Illumina HiSeq System. The paper's data handling went like this. A later analysis counted approximately 74 million unique TCR beta chains across the 500 to 850 repertoires, and some 11 million of these chains were shared by at least two donors. Raw reads were error-corrected and collapsed into unique sequences by a nearest-neighbor algorithm in which closely related sequences were merged to remove PCR and sequencing errors. CDR3 sequences were aligned to IMGT reference sequences to assign V, D and J gene segments. Each retained sequence needed at least a six-nucleotide match to both a V gene segment and a J gene segment. A rearrangement counted as productive if the CDR3 had no stop codons and remained in frame with V and J, and every other rearrangement counted as non-productive. CDR3 was defined according to IMGT convention as the region running from the second conserved V-encoded cysteine to the conserved J-encoded phenylalanine. The earlier analysis of about 530 of the donors excluded any sequence lacking an unambiguous match to a single V gene segment. In an earlier analysis of some 590 of the donors, a V segment was called functional when productive rearrangements were above 56.7%, and segregating when the standard deviation between donors exceeded 5%. A statistical classification framework was built for diagnosing cytomegalovirus status from the catalog of TCR beta chain sequences. In a later analysis, V and J genes were assigned by comparing TCR nucleotide sequences against IMGT/GENE-DB human TR gene sequences. In a later analysis, CDR3 sequences and most-parsimonious VDJ recombination scenarios were assigned using the TCRdist pipeline. In a later analysis, each TCR beta chain was defined by its CDR3 amino acid sequence together with its V-gene family, and reads without a unique V-gene family were excluded. In a later analysis, several hundred highly shared, low-generation-probability nucleotide sequences were removed to address suspected cross-contamination and a sequencing artifact. A later analysis calculated a clonal expansion index for each public chain from normalized within-repertoire ranks of inferred template counts. In a later analysis, generation probabilities were computed using a VDJ recombination model fitted to out-of-frame rearrangements, and the results were checked against IGoR. A later analysis scored TCR-TCR, TCR-HLA and TCR-CMV co-occurrence with hypergeometric tests, applying a repertoire-size bias correction to TCR pairs. False discovery rates were estimated in a later analysis by permuting HLA or CMV assignments 20 times. In a later analysis, co-occurring TCRs were grouped using DBSCAN, with TCRdist sequence similarity added in when clustering inside HLA-allele-positive subsets. For co-occurrence clustering, repertoires with fewer than 30,000 or more than 120,000 public chains were excluded, along with about five repertoires with anomalous nucleotide sharing. Entries here come from immuneACCESS through TCRdb and include only in-frame sequences with V and J called. Some clones fail to appear in such tables; in the studies checked, an unresolved V gene covers under half of the shortfall, and the cause of the remainder is unknown. V and J calls and clone size follow that table, whereas D and trimming were derived from the DNA. The sample's own table lists approximately 130,000 clones. The ten largest clonotypes hold 1.5% to 2% of the sample.

Sequencing was carried out using PBMCs. The sequence derives from a woman aged 60-75 years in good health and CMV-seronegative. Recombination linked TRBV19 to TRBJ2-3, with TRBD1 perhaps the D gene, on 5 matching bases. The sequenced DNA: TGTGCCAGTAACCGTGGGGCGGCTAGCACAGATACGCAGTATTTT. Its coded protein is CASNRGAASTDTQYF.